The 11 T cell receptor beta chains in this list originate from one sample, sequenced in a study of blood T cell repertoires in COVID-19 (dated by TCRdb to about 2020). The library was produced with the immunoSEQ multiplex PCR assay. TCRdb took this table from immuneACCESS and kept in-frame rearrangements with V and J called. Such tables lack part of the clones; where checked against another copy, unresolved V genes explain under half of the gap, and the rest is unexplained. The sample table records over 150,000 clones; roughly 89% of these occur just once. The ten largest clones represent 0.8% to 1% of the sample. Sequencing input: peripheral blood. Receptors originate from a woman younger than 35 who had recovered from COVID-19.

The chain couples TRBV2 to TRBJ2-2, with 9 nucleotides matching TRBD1. The V and J ends lost 3 bases and 1 base, in that order; junction bases with no gene match: 6. CDR1 SNHLY and CDR2 FYNNEI come from the germline V gene. The CDR3 is 17 amino acids. The CDR3 nucleotides read TGTGCCAGCAGTGATCCGGGACAGGGCCTGAACACCGGGGAGCTGTTTTTT. Its translation is CASSDPGQGLNTGELFF.

The chain has TRBV6-6 and TRBJ2-1; 9 nucleotides match TRBD1. The ends lost 4 bases at V and 7 bases at J; junction bases unmatched: 8. CDR3 length: 15 amino acids. From germline, CDR1 is MNHNY and CDR2 SVGAGI (reference sequence). This CDR3 reads CASSSPGQGLNEQFF. For the CDR3, the DNA is TGTGCCAGCAGTTCCCCGGGACAGGGTTTAAATGAGCAGTTCTTC.

The rearrangement links TRBV19 to TRBJ2-7; 9 bases align to TRBD1. Germline-derived CDR1 and CDR2 are LNHDA and SQIVND (reference sequence). The junction had 5 bases not matched to a gene; V was cut back by 4 bases and J by 4 bases. The CDR3 is 14 amino acids. The CDR3 spells CASSRGQGKYEQYF. CDR3 coding DNA: TGTGCCAGTAGTAGGGGACAGGGAAAGTACGAGCAGTACTTC.

The chain carries TRBV19 and TRBJ1-1, with D unresolved. V shed 8 bases and J shed 2 bases, with 9 bases lying between them. CDR1 and CDR2 (germline): LNHDA, SQIVND (reference sequence). This CDR3 has 12 amino acids. The CDR3 sequence: CASADFNTEAFF. Here the CDR3 DNA reads TGTGCCAGTGCCGACTTTAACACTGAAGCTTTCTTT.

This rearrangement joins TRBV7-9 to TRBJ1-4; 12 nucleotides match TRBD1. Losses at the gene ends were 3 bases for V and 7 bases for J; bases not matched to a gene: 9. Germline assignment: CDR1 SEHNR and CDR2 FQNEAQ (reference sequence). The CDR3 contains 17 residues. In DNA form, the CDR3 reads TGTGCCAGCAGCTTGTTGGGACAGGGGGCCGCGGGTGAAAAACTGTTTTTT. Protein sequence: CASSLLGQGAAGEKLFF.

This chain uses TRBV11-1 with TRBJ2-7; TRBD1 matches at 7 bases. The V and J ends lost 5 bases and 0 bases, in that order; junction bases with no gene match: 4. The CDR3 is made up of 14 amino acids. Germline V gene data show CDR1 as SGHAT and CDR2 as FQDESV (reference sequence). The CDR3 loop is CASSPDRSSYEQYF. The CDR3 DNA is TGTGCCAGCAGCCCGGACAGGTCCTCCTACGAGCAGTACTTC.

The chain employs TRBV5-8 and TRBJ1-6; D is ambiguous. V was clipped by 4 bases and J by 0 bases, with 8 bases between them. Germline V gene data show CDR1 as SGHTS and CDR2 as YDEGEE. This CDR3 has 15 amino acids. Here the CDR3 reads CASSLSRSYNSPLHF. CDR3 DNA: TGTGCCAGCAGCCTCTCGCGCTCCTATAATTCACCCCTCCACTTT.

This chain uses TRBV5-1 with TRBJ1-3; TRBD1 is a possible D gene (6 bases). This CDR3 is 14 amino acids long. Germline V lookup: CDR1 SGHRS, CDR2 YFSETQ. V dropped 2 bases and J dropped 1 base, with 7 bases sitting between them. The CDR3 sequence: CASSFDRSGNTIYF. The CDR3 nucleotides are TGCGCCAGCAGCTTCGACAGGTCTGGAAACACCATATATTTT.

The rearrangement joins TRBV9 to TRBJ2-7; TRBD2 matches at 7 bases. The CDR3 contains 15 residues. Losses at the gene ends were 0 bases for V and 0 bases for J; bases not matched to a gene: 3. CDR1 SGDLS and CDR2 YYNGEE come from the germline V gene. The CDR3 DNA sequence: TGTGCCAGCAGCGTAGAGGGAGGGGCCTCCTACGAGCAGTACTTC. This codes for CASSVEGGASYEQYF.

The rearrangement joins TRBV9 to TRBJ1-4, with a tentative D call TRBD1 (6 bases). V was trimmed by 0 bases and J by 11 bases, leaving 14 bases between them. From germline, CDR1 is SGDLS and CDR2 YYNGEE. CDR3 length: 14 amino acids. CDR3 amino acids: CASSVEQGSSKLFF. The DNA for the CDR3 is TGTGCCAGCAGCGTAGAACAGGGTAGCTCCAAACTGTTTTTT.

J is TRBJ1-3 and V is TRBV5-4; D uncertain. V lost 2 bases and J lost 4, with 7 bases in between. CDR1 and CDR2 from the germline V gene are SGHNT and YYREEE (reference sequence). This CDR3 comprises 13 residues. CDR3 coding DNA: TGTGCCAGCAGCTTTACAGCAGGAAACACCATATATTTT. It specifies CASSFTAGNTIYF.